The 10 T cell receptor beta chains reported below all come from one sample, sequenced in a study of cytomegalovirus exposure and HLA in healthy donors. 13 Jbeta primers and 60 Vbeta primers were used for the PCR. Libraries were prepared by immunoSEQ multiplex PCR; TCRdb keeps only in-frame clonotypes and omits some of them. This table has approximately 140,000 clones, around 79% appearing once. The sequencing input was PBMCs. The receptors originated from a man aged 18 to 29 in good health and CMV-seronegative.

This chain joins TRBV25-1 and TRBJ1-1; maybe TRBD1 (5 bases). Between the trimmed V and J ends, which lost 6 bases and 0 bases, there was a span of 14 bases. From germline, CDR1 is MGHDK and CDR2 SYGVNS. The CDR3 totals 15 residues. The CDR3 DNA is TGTGCCAGCAGGACGGGGGGGGACTTGAACACTGAAGCTTTCTTT. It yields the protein CASRTGGDLNTEAFF. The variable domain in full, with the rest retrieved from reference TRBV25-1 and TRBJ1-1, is EADIYQTPRYLVIGTGKKITLECSQTMGHDKMYWYQQDPGMELHLIHYSYGVNSTEKGDLSSESTVSRIRTEHFPLTLESARPSHTSQYLCASRTGGDLNTEAFFGQGTRLTVV.

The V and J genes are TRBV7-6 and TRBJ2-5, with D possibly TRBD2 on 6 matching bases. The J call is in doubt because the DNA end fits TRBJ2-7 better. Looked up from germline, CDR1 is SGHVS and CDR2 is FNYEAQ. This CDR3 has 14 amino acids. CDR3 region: CASSPPGLGGEQYF. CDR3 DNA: TGTGCCAGCAGCCCCCCGGGACTGGGAGGCGAGCAGTACTTC.

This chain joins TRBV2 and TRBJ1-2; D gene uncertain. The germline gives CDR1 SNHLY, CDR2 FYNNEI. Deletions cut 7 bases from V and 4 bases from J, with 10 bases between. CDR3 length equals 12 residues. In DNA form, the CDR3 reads TGTGCCAGCATTCCAGTAACCTATGGCTACACCTTC. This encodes CASIPVTYGYTF.

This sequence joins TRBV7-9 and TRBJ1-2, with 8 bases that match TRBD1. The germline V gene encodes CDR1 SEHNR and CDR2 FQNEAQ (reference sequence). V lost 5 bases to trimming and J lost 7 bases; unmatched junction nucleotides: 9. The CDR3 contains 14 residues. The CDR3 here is CASSLGQGTLGYTF. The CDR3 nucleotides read TGTGCCAGCAGCCTCGGACAGGGAACGCTTGGCTACACCTTC.

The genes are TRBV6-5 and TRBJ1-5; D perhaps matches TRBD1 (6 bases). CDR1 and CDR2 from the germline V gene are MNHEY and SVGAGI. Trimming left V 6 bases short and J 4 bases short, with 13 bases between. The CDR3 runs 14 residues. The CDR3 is CASRGAGANQPQHF. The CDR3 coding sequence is TGTGCCAGCAGGGGGGCGGGGGCAAATCAGCCCCAGCATTTT.

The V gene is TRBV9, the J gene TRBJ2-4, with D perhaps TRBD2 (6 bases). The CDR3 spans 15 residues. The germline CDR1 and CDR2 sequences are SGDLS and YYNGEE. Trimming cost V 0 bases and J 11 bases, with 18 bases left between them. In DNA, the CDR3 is TGTGCCAGCAGCGTAGGTGGAGGGCAGGTTACGGTTCAGTACTTC. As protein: CASSVGGGQVTVQYF.

The CDR3: CSGGTGITGGELFF. The CDR3 bases are TGCAGCGGGGGAACAGGGATAACAGGCGGGGAGCTGTTTTTT. This sequence joins TRBV29-1 and TRBJ2-2, with a possible D match to TRBD1 (6 bases). CDR3 length: 14 residues. Germline loops: CDR1 SQVTM, CDR2 ANQGSEA. The V and J ends lost 7 bases and 7 bases respectively, with 19 bases between them.

The CDR3 is CASSYSIISYEQYF. The CDR3 nucleotides are TGTGCCAGCAGTTACTCGATAATCAGCTACGAGCAGTACTTC. The chain recombines TRBV6-6 with TRBJ2-7, with D uncertain. Trimming took off 0 bases at V and 3 bases at J, with 9 bases between the two ends. Looked up from germline, CDR1 is MNHNY and CDR2 is SVGAGI (reference sequence). The CDR3 is 14 residues long.

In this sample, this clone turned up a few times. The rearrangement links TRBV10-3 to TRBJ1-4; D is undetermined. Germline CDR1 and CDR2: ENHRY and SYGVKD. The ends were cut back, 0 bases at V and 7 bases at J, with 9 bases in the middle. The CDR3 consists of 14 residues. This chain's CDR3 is CAISESMAFEKLFF. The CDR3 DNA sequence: TGTGCCATCAGTGAGTCTATGGCTTTTGAAAAACTGTTTTTT.

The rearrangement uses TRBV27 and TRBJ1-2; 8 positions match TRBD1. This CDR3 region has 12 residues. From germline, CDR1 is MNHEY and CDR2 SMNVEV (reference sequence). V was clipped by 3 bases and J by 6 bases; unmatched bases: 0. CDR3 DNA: TGTGCCAGCAGTTTGACAGGGGATGGCTACACCTTC. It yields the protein CASSLTGDGYTF.